Presented here are 29 T cell receptor beta chains from one specimen sequenced in a study of T cell responses to AZD1222 COVID-19 vaccine. Sequencing used immunoSEQ multiplex PCR; TCRdb keeps in-frame clones, though not all of them. The sample lists 180,000 or so clones, 92% occurring once. The sample consisted of peripheral blood, taken 28 days after the second AZD1222 dose. Receptors originate from an adult who received the AZD1222 COVID-19 vaccine.

V and J are TRBV29-1 and TRBJ1-1; TRBD1 agrees at 10 bases. CDR3 size: 16 residues. Per germline, CDR1 SQVTM and CDR2 ANQGSEA. V gave up 4 bases and J gave up 0 bases; unmatched junction bases: 8. CDR3 in DNA: TGCAGCGTTGGGGGACAGGGGAAAAGGGTGAACACTGAAGCTTTCTTT. This translates into CSVGGQGKRVNTEAFF.

The chain has TRBV7-9 and TRBJ2-2; D is unclear. The CDR3 extends over 14 amino acids. The V and J ends lost 2 bases and 4 bases respectively, with 8 bases between them. CDR1 is SEHNR and CDR2 is FQNEAQ in the germline V gene (reference sequence). The CDR3 DNA reads as TGTGCCAGCAGCTTAAACGATGGCACCGGGGAGCTGTTTTTT. Translating it yields CASSLNDGTGELFF.

The V call is TRBV7-2, the J call TRBJ1-1; 9 nucleotides agree with TRBD1. Germline CDR1 SGHTA, CDR2 FQGNSA. V shed 0 bases and J 6 bases; nucleotides not matched to a gene: 2. There are 14 residues in the CDR3. The CDR3 is CASSLAQGAPEAFF. CDR3 sequence (DNA): TGTGCCAGCAGCTTAGCACAGGGGGCCCCTGAAGCTTTCTTT.

V is TRBV6-5 and J is TRBJ2-7; 7 bases agree with TRBD2. The J segment lost 4 bases and the V segment lost 6 bases, leaving 0 bases of the junction unmatched. This CDR3 comprises 11 residues. Germline V gene lookup returns CDR1 MNHEY and CDR2 SVGAGI. The CDR3 loop is CASSGGYEQYF. CDR3 DNA sequence: TGTGCCAGCAGCGGGGGGTACGAGCAGTACTTC.

This clone was picked up one time. The chain has TRBV19 and TRBJ1-5, with D maybe TRBD1 (6 bases). Germline V gene data show CDR1 as LNHDA and CDR2 as SQIVND (reference sequence). V lost 5 bases and J 4 bases, leaving 12 bases between the germline ends. The CDR3 length is 14 residues. The CDR3 sequence: CASSGMQGNQPQHF. CDR3 sequence (DNA): TGTGCCAGTAGTGGGATGCAGGGGAATCAGCCCCAGCATTTT.

The chain employs TRBV20-1 and TRBJ2-1; TRBD2 matches at 7 bases. The J segment lost 0 bases and the V segment lost 3 bases, leaving 11 bases of the junction unmatched. Germline V gene sequence: CDR1 DFQATT, CDR2 SNEGSKA (reference sequence). This CDR3 has 17 amino acids. CDR3 in DNA: TGCAGTGCTAGTGGGCCCCTCCTAGCGGACTCCTACAATGAGCAGTTCTTC. This encodes CSASGPLLADSYNEQFF.

The J gene is TRBJ1-1, the V gene TRBV30; TRBD1 might be the D (5 bases). Germline V gene data show CDR1 as GTSNPN and CDR2 as SVGIG (reference sequence). The ends were cut back, 0 bases at V and 4 bases at J, with 15 bases in the middle. This CDR3 is built from 15 residues. The CDR3 region is CAWSVLSGQGTEAFF. The DNA of the CDR3 is TGTGCCTGGAGTGTACTTTCAGGGCAAGGCACTGAAGCTTTCTTT. Full variable domain (rest looked up from reference TRBV30 and TRBJ1-1): SQTIHQWPATLVQPVGSPLSLECTVEGTSNPNLYWYRQAAGRGLQLLFYSVGIGQISSEVPQNLSASRPQDRQFILSSKKLLLSDSGFYLCAWSVLSGQGTEAFFGQGTRLTVV.

This sequence joins TRBV6-4 and TRBJ2-2; D is ambiguous. V was cut by 8 bases and J by 2 bases, with 12 bases left in between. CDR3 length equals 14 residues. The germline gives CDR1 MRHNA, CDR2 SNTAGT. The CDR3 here is CASGSGENTGELFF. The CDR3 bases are TGTGCCAGCGGATCAGGTGAAAACACCGGGGAGCTGTTTTTT.

The chain recombines TRBV30 with TRBJ1-1, with D perhaps TRBD1 (6 bases). V was clipped by 3 bases and J by 5 bases, with 13 bases between them. This CDR3 region has 13 residues. CDR1 is GTSNPN and CDR2 is SVGIG in the germline V gene (reference sequence). The CDR3 DNA sequence: TGTGCCTGGAGCCAGACAGGCCGGACTGAAGCTTTCTTT. Its translation: CAWSQTGRTEAFF.

The J gene is TRBJ2-3, the V gene TRBV7-3; no clear D. V lost 1 base and J lost 6, with 8 bases in between. The CDR3 has 13 residues. Germline V gene lookup returns CDR1 SGHTA and CDR2 FQGTGA. Written as DNA, the CDR3 is TGTGCCAGCAGCTTAAACTCGGGTGATACGCAGTATTTT. Protein sequence: CASSLNSGDTQYF.

The chain has TRBV6-5 and TRBJ1-2; 9 positions match TRBD1. Germline lookup yields CDR1 MNHEY and CDR2 SVGAGI. J was trimmed by 7 bases and V by 4 bases; bases with no gene match: 4. This CDR3 has 13 residues. The CDR3 coding sequence is TGTGCCAGCAGTTCCGGGACAGGGTTTGGCTACACCTTC. Protein: CASSSGTGFGYTF.

The sample holds one count of this clone. The chain links TRBV28 to TRBJ2-7; 12 bases are a match to TRBD2. Germline V gene sequence: CDR1 MDHEN, CDR2 SYDVKM. The CDR3 runs to 15 residues. V was pared by 2 bases and J by 10 bases, with 9 bases of the junction left unmatched. CDR3 bases: TGTGCCAGCAGTTTAACGGCTAGCGGGAGGGTGGAACAGTACTTC. This sequence encodes CASSLTASGRVEQYF. Together with reference TRBV28 and TRBJ2-7, the CDR3 gives the full variable domain: DVKVTQSSRYLVKRTGEKVFLECVQDMDHENMFWYRQDPGLGLRLIYFSYDVKMKEKGDIPEGYSVSREKKERFSLILESASTNQTSMYLCASSLTASGRVEQYFGPGTRLTVT.

In regard to this clone: Compared with germline, one end of the junction differs, possibly owing to a read error. The chain combines TRBV5-6 with TRBJ2-1; unclear D gene. CDR3 length equals 12 residues. The V gene's germline CDR1 is SGHDT and CDR2 YYEEEE. For the CDR3, the DNA is TGCTCTCGGAGCTCTTCGGGTAATGAGCAGTTCTTC. It codes for CSRSSSGNEQFF.

The chain recombines TRBV19 with TRBJ2-1; D is ambiguous. V was pared by 3 bases and J by 5 bases, with 8 bases between. The CDR3 is 13 residues long. Germline values: CDR1 LNHDA, CDR2 SQIVND (reference sequence). CDR3 nucleotides: TGTGCCAGTAGTATCCAGGCCAACAATGAGCAGTTCTTC. Translation: CASSIQANNEQFF.

The genes are TRBV4-1 and TRBJ1-5; D not resolved. V was cut by 1 base and J by 0 bases, with 13 bases left in between. Germline V gives CDR1 MGHRA, CDR2 YSYEKL. The CDR3 is made up of 17 amino acids. CDR3 bases: TGCGCCAGCAGCCAAGGTCTGGGGTTAGATAGCAATCAGCCCCAGCATTTT. Amino acid sequence: CASSQGLGLDSNQPQHF.

J is TRBJ1-1 and V is TRBV12-3 or TRBV12-4; 8 positions agree with TRBD1. Losses at the gene ends were 6 bases for V and 5 bases for J; bases not matched to a gene: 5. The CDR3 loop spans 13 amino acids. For the CDR3, the DNA is TGTGCCAGCAGCCTCGACAGGGGAACTGAAGCTTTCTTT. As protein: CASSLDRGTEAFF.

The chain is built from TRBV5-8 and TRBJ1-2; maybe TRBD1 (6 bases). Per the germline V gene, CDR1 is SGHTS and CDR2 is YDEGEE. The CDR3 length is 14 residues. The ends were cut back, 6 bases at V and 4 bases at J, with 16 bases in the middle. The CDR3 coding sequence is TGTGCCAGCAACTGGAGAGGCAGGGGCTATGGCTACACCTTC. This sequence encodes CASNWRGRGYGYTF.

The V gene is TRBV21-1, the J gene TRBJ2-7; the table's D call, TRBD2, was not checked against the DNA. TRBV21-1 is termed a pseudogene. CDR3 size: 16 residues. The CDR3 DNA reads as TGTGCCAGCAGCAATAGCCCGAGGGCCCTCTCCTACGAGCAGTACTTC. Encoded protein: CASSNSPRALSYEQYF.

The V gene is TRBV25-1, the J gene TRBJ1-4; 10 bases are a match to TRBD1. The junction had 8 bases not matched to a gene; V was cut back by 2 bases and J by 8 bases. Germline V CDR1 and CDR2: MGHDK, SYGVNS. This CDR3 region has 16 residues. Written as DNA, the CDR3 is TGTGCCAGCAGTGAAATAAGGACAGGGGGGACGGAAAAACTGTTTTTT. Translating gives CASSEIRTGGTEKLFF.

This clone appeared once. The rearrangement joins TRBV27 to TRBJ1-5; TRBD1 is a possible D gene (5 bases). CDR1 is MNHEY, CDR2 SMNVEV, per germline (reference sequence). The CDR3 is 15 residues long. V was cut by 6 bases and J by 2 bases, with 14 bases left in between. The DNA for the CDR3 is TGTGCCAGCAGGGGCCTAGGGGAAGGCAATCAGCCCCAGCATTTT. It encodes CASRGLGEGNQPQHF.

The rearrangement joins TRBV19 to TRBJ1-1, with 7 bases fitting TRBD1. V lost 7 bases and J lost 4; bases outside the gene matches: 12. Germline V lookup: CDR1 LNHDA, CDR2 SQIVND (reference sequence). The CDR3 contains 15 residues. The CDR3 DNA sequence: TGTGCCAGTATAGACAGGGAAAGGGGCGGCACTGAAGCTTTCTTT. Encoded protein: CASIDRERGGTEAFF.

The CDR3 sequence is CASTGQYNEQFF. In nucleotides, the CDR3 is TGTGCCAGCACAGGACAGTACAATGAGCAGTTCTTC. The chain employs TRBV2 and TRBJ2-1; a weak D match, TRBD1 (6 bases). V gave up 7 bases and J gave up 4 bases, with 8 bases separating them. Germline V gives CDR1 SNHLY, CDR2 FYNNEI. There are 12 residues in the CDR3.

The chain has TRBV19 and TRBJ2-2, with 7 bases fitting TRBD1. Germline assignment: CDR1 LNHDA and CDR2 SQIVND (reference sequence). This CDR3 comprises 17 residues. V gave up 5 bases and J gave up 0 bases; unmatched junction bases: 9. The CDR3 is CASSAGRGGSNTGELFF. CDR3 nucleotide sequence: TGTGCCAGTAGTGCCGGGCGAGGGGGCTCGAACACCGGGGAGCTGTTTTTT.

The rearrangement links TRBV5-4 to TRBJ2-1; TRBD2 agrees at 8 bases. CDR1 and CDR2 (germline): SGHNT, YYREEE (reference sequence). The CDR3 sequence is 17 residues long. V shed 4 bases and J 7 bases; nucleotides not matched to a gene: 16. This chain's CDR3 is CASSRPTGTRGANEQFF. CDR3 nucleotide sequence: TGTGCCAGCAGCCGCCCGACCGGGACTAGGGGTGCGAATGAGCAGTTCTTC.

The chain has TRBV5-4 and TRBJ1-2, with 7 bases identical to TRBD1. Trimming cost V 0 bases and J 3 bases; bases outside gene matches: 5. The germline gives CDR1 SGHNT, CDR2 YYREEE (reference sequence). The CDR3 spans 15 residues. CDR3 protein: CASSLVEGAYYGYTF. The CDR3 bases are TGTGCCAGCAGCTTGGTGGAGGGGGCCTACTATGGCTACACCTTC.

The chain combines TRBV6-5 with TRBJ1-2; 9 bases are a match to TRBD1. The trim removed 2 bases at V and 6 bases at J, leaving 4 bases unmatched. The CDR3 runs 14 residues. The V gene's germline CDR1 is MNHEY and CDR2 SVGAGI. CDR3 sequence (DNA): TGTGCCAGCAGTTACCAGGACAGGGGCGATGGCTACACCTTC. It encodes CASSYQDRGDGYTF.

V is TRBV6-6 and J is TRBJ2-1; 11 nucleotides match TRBD2. The CDR3 has 21 residues. Per germline, CDR1 MNHNY and CDR2 SVGAGI (reference sequence). With V trimmed by 6 bases and J by 1 base, 20 bases remained unmatched. DNA of the CDR3: TGTGCCAGCAGCCGGTGGGGTAGCGGGAGGGGTATTTTGGAGTCCTACAATGAGCAGTTCTTC. It encodes CASSRWGSGRGILESYNEQFF.

V and J are TRBV6-1 and TRBJ1-2, with TRBD1 matching over 10 bases. The V segment lost 3 bases and the J segment 2 bases; nucleotides outside the gene matches: 15. The CDR3 is made up of 19 amino acids. Germline V CDR1 and CDR2: MNHNS, SASEGT. The CDR3 DNA sequence: TGTGCCAGCAGTGACGGACGGAGGGGTGGGACAGGGGACAACTATGGCTACACCTTC. It translates to CASSDGRRGGTGDNYGYTF.

The chain couples TRBV10-3 to TRBJ1-2, with D perhaps matching TRBD1 (6 bases). V shed 0 bases and J shed 3 bases, with 8 bases lying between them. From germline, CDR1 is ENHRY and CDR2 SYGVKD. This CDR3 is 14 amino acids long. The CDR3 DNA sequence: TGTGCCATCAGTGAGTCAAAGGGGGACTATGGCTACACCTTC. Amino acid sequence: CAISESKGDYGYTF.